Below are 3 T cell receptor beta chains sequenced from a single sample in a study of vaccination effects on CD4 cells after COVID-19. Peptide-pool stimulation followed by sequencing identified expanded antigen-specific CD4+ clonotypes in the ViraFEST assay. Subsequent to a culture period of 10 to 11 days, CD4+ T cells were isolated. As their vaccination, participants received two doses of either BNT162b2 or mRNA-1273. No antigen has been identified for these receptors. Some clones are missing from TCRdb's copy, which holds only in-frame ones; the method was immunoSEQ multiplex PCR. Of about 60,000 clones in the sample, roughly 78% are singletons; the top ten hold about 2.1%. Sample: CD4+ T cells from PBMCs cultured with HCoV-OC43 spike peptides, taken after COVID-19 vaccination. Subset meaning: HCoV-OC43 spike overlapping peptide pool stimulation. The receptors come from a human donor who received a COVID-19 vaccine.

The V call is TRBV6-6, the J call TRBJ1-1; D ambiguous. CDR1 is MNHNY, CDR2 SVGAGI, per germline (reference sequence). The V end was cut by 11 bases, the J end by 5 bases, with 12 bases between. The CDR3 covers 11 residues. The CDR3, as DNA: TGTGCCGGACCAAGGCTAACTGAAGCTTTCTTT. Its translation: CAGPRLTEAFF.

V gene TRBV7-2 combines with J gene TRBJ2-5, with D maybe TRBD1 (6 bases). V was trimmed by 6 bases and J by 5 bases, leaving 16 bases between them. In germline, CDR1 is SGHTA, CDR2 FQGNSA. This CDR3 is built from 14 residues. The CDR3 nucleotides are TGTGCCAGCAGTTCGACTGGGGGCCAGGAGACCCAGTACTTC. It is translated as CASSSTGGQETQYF.

The CDR3 coding sequence is TGTGCCAGCAGTCCACCCGGGGGTTTAGAGACCCAGTACTTC. It encodes CASSPPGGLETQYF. V usage is TRBV28 and J usage is TRBJ2-5; a possible D gene is TRBD2 (6 bases). The germline V and J ends were trimmed by 5 bases and 4 bases, with 14 bases remaining between them. The CDR3 has 14 residues. The V gene's germline CDR1 is MDHEN and CDR2 SYDVKM. The variable domain in full, with the rest retrieved from reference TRBV28 and TRBJ2-5, is DVKVTQSSRYLVKRTGEKVFLECVQDMDHENMFWYRQDPGLGLRLIYFSYDVKMKEKGDIPEGYSVSREKKERFSLILESASTNQTSMYLCASSPPGGLETQYFGPGTRLLVL.